This T cell receptor (beta chain) was recovered during a study of CD8+ T cells in alopecia areata. Study background: In an open-label trial, patients got 5 to 10 mg tofacitinib twice daily. Study results and caveats: A large proportion of expanded lesional clones were detected persisting in scalp and blood during tofacitinib. Scalp repertoires also include resident alphabeta T cells from normal skin. The study found higher clonality in lesional than normal scalp, especially in alopecia totalis/universalis.

To note about this clone: Its specificity is not known.

It was cDNA, reverse transcribed from extracted RNA, that served as the sequencing template. Sequencing was performed with immunoSEQ multiplex PCR; in TCRdb, only in-frame clones are kept and a portion is missing. The sample includes about 260,000 clones, approximately 60% of them seen just once. Germline-derived CDR1 and CDR2 are GTSNPN and SVGIG (reference sequence). The CDR3 is 12 residues long. V was pared by 4 bases and J by 10 bases, with 14 bases between. This sample's treatment: oral pan-JAK inhibitor, 5-10 mg twice daily. The sample here was CD4+ T cells sorted from blood, taken at week 52, from a patient treated with tofacitinib. This clonotype was sampled from a human donor with alopecia areata. V and J are TRBV30 and TRBJ2-1; D gene uncertain. The CDR3 reads CAWNFYTREQFF. The CDR3 DNA sequence: TGTGCCTGGAATTTCTACACCCGGGAGCAGTTCTTC.